A single count supports the clone carrying this T cell receptor (beta chain). Germline V gene data show CDR1 as SGHAT and CDR2 as FQNNGV. This CDR3 spans 19 amino acids. The V segment lost 3 bases and the J segment 6 bases; nucleotides outside the gene matches: 10. The sample belongs to a study of memory CD8 T cells in hepatitis C reinfection. Repertoires were generated with immunoSEQ multiplex PCR, while TCRdb's copy carries only in-frame clones and drops some. In the table there are about 50,000 clones, roughly nine tenths of which are singletons. The time point was: late/post reinfection, 12 to 24 weeks after detection. Sorted cells were sequenced directly ex vivo without any in vitro expansion. At all three reinfection time points, viable CD3+ CD8+ CD45RO- cells from a couple of donors served as controls.

The TCR comes from a man aged 18 to 30 with hepatitis C virus infection. J is TRBJ2-2 and V is TRBV11-2; 16 bases align to TRBD2. The source material was naive CD8+ T cells sorted from blood. CDR3 loop: CASSFVHDGTSGGAGELFF. The CDR3 nucleotides are TGTGCCAGCAGCTTTGTGCACGACGGGACTAGCGGGGGGGCCGGGGAGCTGTTTTTT. The complete variable domain, with remaining parts taken from reference TRBV11-2 and TRBJ2-2, reads EAGVAQSPRYKIIEKRQSVAFWCNPISGHATLYWYQQILGQGPKLLIQFQNNGVVDDSQLPKDRFSAERLKGVDSTLKIQPAKLEDSAVYLCASSFVHDGTSGGAGELFFGEGSRLTVL.